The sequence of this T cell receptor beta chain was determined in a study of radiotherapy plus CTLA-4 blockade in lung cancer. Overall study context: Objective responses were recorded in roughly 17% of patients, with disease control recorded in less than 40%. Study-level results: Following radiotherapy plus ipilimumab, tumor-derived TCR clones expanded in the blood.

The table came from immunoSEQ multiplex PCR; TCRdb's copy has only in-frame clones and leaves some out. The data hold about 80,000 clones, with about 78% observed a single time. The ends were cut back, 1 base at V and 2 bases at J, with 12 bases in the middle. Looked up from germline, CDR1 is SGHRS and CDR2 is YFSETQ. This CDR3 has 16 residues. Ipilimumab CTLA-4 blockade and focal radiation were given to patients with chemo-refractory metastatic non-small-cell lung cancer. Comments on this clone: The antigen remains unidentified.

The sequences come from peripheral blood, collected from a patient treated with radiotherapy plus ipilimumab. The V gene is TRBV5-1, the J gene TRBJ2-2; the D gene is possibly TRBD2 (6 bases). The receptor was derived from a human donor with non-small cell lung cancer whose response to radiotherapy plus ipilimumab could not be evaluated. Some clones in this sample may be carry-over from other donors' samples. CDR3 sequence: CASSLLPSVNTGELFF. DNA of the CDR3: TGCGCCAGCAGCTTGTTGCCTAGCGTAAACACCGGGGAGCTGTTTTTT.